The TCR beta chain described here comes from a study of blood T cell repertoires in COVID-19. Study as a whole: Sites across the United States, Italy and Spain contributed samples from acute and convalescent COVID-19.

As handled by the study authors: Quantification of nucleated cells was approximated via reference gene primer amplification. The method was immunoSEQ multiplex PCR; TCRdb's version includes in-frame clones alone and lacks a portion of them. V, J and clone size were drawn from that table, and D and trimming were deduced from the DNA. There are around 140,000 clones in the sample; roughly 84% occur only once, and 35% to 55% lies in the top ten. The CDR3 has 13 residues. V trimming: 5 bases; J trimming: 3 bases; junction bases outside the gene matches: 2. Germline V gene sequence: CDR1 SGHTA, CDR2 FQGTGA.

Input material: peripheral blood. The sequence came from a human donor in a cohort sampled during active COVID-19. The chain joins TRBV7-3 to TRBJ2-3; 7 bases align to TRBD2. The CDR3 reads CASSLGGTDTQYF. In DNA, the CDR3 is TGTGCCAGCAGCCTGGGGGGGACAGATACGCAGTATTTT.